This paragraph covers one T cell receptor beta chain sequence. Only in-frame clones appear in the TCRdb table, and some are missing; sequencing was by immunoSEQ multiplex PCR. The sample has about 730,000 clones; approximately 85% are singletons. The sample comes from a study of shared T cell receptors in the human thymus. This sample was shared with a second study, whose subject was human thymus T cells. That source reports: The study used thymus tissue resected during corrective heart surgery. Apparent skewing of V and J gene usage characterized both thymic and blood repertoires. Related studies noted strongly shared thymic repertoires across unrelated people.

Sequenced: thymocytes. This TCR came from a girl under three years old with a congenital heart defect.

The DNA for the CDR3 is TGCGCCAGCAGCCAAGATGTTCAGGCATTCTATGGCTACACCTTC. Its protein product is CASSQDVQAFYGYTF. The V call is TRBV4-3, the J call TRBJ1-2, with D hard to call. CDR1 and CDR2 from the germline V gene are LGHNA and YSLEER. The CDR3 length is 15 residues. Trimming removed 0 bases at V and 4 bases at J, with 12 bases between.